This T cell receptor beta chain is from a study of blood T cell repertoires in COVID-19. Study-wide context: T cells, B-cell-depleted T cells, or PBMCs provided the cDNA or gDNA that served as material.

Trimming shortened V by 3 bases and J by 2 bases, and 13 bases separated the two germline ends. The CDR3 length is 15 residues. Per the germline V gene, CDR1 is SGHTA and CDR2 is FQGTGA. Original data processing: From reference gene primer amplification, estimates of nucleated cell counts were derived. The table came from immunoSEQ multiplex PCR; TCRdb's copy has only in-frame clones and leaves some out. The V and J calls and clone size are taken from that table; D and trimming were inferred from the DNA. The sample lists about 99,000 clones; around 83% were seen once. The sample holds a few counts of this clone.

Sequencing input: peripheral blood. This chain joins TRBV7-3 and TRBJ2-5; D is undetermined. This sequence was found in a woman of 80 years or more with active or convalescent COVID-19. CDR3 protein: CASSLTPTTQETQYF. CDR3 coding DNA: TGTGCCAGCAGCTTGACACCAACAACTCAAGAGACCCAGTACTTC. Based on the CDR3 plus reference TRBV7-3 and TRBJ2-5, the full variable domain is GAGVSQTPSNKVTEKGKYVELRCDPISGHTALYWYRQSLGQGPEFLIYFQGTGAADDSGLPNDRFFAVRPEGSVSTLKIQRTERGDSAVYLCASSLTPTTQETQYFGPGTRLLVL.